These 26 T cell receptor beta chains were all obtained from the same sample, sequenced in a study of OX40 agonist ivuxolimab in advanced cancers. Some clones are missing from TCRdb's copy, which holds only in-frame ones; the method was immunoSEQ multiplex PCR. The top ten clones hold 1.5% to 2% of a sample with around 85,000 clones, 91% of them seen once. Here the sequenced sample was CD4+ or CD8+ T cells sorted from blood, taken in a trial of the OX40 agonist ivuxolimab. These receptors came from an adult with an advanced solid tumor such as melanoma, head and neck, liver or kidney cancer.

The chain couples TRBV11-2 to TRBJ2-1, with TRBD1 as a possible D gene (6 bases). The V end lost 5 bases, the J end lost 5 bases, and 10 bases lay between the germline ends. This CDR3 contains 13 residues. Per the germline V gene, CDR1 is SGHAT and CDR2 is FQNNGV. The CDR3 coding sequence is TGTGCCAGCAGCCCCCACAGGGACAATGAGCAGTTCTTC. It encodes CASSPHRDNEQFF.

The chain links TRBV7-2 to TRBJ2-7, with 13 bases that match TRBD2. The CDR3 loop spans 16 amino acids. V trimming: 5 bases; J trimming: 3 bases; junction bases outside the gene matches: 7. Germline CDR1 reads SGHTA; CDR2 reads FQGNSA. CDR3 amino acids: CASSRGLAGPDYEQYF. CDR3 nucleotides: TGTGCCAGCAGCAGGGGACTAGCGGGACCTGACTACGAGCAGTACTTC.

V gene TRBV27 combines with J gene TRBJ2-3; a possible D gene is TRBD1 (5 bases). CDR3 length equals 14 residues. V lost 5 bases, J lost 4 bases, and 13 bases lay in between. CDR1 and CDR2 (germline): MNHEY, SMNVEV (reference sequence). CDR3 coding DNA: TGTGCCAGCAGTCTCGGCAAGGGGCCAGATACGCAGTATTTT. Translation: CASSLGKGPDTQYF.

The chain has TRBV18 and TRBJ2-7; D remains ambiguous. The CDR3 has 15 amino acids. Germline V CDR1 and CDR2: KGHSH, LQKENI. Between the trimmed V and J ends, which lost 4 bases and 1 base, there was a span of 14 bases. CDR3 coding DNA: TGTGCCAGCTCACTCTACCAGGATACTTCCTACGAGCAGTACTTC. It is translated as CASSLYQDTSYEQYF.

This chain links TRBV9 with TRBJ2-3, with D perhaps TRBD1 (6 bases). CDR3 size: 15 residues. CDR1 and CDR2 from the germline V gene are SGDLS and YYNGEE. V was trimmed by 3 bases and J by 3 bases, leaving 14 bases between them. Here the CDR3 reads CASSEGVRGTDTQYF. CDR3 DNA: TGTGCCAGCAGCGAGGGGGTTAGGGGGACAGATACGCAGTATTTT.

The CDR3 DNA is TGTGCCAGCAGGTTACAGGGGGCTGGAAACACCATATATTTT. Protein product: CASRLQGAGNTIYF. The chain links TRBV6-1 to TRBJ1-3; TRBD1 agrees at 8 bases. Germline loops: CDR1 MNHNS, CDR2 SASEGT. With V trimmed by 6 bases and J by 2 bases, 3 bases remained unmatched. The length of the CDR3 is 14 residues.

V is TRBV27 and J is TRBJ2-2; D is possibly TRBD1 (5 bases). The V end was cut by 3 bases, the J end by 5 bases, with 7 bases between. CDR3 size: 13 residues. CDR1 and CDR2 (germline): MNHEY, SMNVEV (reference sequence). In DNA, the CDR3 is TGTGCCAGCAGTTTCCAGGGAACCGGGGAGCTGTTTTTT. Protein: CASSFQGTGELFF.

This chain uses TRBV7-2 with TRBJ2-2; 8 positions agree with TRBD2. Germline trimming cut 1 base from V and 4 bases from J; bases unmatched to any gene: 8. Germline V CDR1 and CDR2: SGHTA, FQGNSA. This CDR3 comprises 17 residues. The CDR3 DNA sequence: TGTGCCAGCAGCTTAGTAGGGAGCGGGAGTTTCACCGGGGAGCTGTTTTTT. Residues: CASSLVGSGSFTGELFF.

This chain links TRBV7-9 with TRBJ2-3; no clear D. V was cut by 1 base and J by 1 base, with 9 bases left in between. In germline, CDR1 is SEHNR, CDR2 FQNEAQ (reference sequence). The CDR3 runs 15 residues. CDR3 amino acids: CASSLVPQGTDTQYF. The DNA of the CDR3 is TGTGCCAGCAGCTTAGTTCCCCAGGGCACAGATACGCAGTATTTT.

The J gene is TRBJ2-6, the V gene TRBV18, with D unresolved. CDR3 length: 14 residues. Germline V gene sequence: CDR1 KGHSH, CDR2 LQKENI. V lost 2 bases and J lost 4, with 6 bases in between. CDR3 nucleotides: TGTGCCAGCTCACCAGTGGAGGGGGCCAACGTCCTGACTTTC. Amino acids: CASSPVEGANVLTF. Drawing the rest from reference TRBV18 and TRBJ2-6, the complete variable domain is NAGVMQNPRHLVRRRGQEARLRCSPMKGHSHVYWYRQLPEEGLKFMVYLQKENIIDESGMPKERFSAEFPKEGPSILRIQQVVRGDSAAYFCASSPVEGANVLTFGAGSRLTVL.

As DNA, the CDR3 is TGCGCCAGCAGCACCGGGACAGGGTCAGATACGCAGTATTTT. It is translated as CASSTGTGSDTQYF. V is TRBV5-1 and J is TRBJ2-3; the match to TRBD1 covers 9 bases. Germline V gene sequence: CDR1 SGHRS, CDR2 YFSETQ. CDR3 length equals 14 residues. J gave up 4 bases and V 4 bases, and 4 bases lay outside the gene matches.

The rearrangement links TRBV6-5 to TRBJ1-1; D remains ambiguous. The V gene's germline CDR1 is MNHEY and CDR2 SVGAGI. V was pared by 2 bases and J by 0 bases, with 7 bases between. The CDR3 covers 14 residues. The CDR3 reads CASSYKDLNTEAFF. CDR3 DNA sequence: TGTGCCAGCAGTTACAAGGACCTGAACACTGAAGCTTTCTTT.

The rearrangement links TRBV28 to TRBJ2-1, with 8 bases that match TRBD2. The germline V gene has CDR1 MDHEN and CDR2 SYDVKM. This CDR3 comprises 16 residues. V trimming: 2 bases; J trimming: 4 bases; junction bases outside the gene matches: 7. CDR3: CASSLAAGGLYNEQFF. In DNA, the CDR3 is TGTGCCAGCAGTTTAGCGGCGGGAGGACTATACAATGAGCAGTTCTTC.

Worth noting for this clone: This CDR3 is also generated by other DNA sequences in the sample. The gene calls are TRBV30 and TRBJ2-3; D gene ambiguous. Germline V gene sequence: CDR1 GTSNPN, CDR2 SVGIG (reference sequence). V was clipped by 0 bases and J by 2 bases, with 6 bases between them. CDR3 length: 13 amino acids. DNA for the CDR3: TGTGCCTGGAGTGTAGGAAACACAGATACGCAGTATTTT. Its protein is CAWSVGNTDTQYF.

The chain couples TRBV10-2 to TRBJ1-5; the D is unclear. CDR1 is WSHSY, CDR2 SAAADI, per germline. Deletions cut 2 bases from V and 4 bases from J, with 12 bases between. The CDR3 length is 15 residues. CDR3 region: CASSEIGTVNQPQHF. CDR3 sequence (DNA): TGCGCCAGCAGTGAGATCGGCACAGTAAATCAGCCCCAGCATTTT.

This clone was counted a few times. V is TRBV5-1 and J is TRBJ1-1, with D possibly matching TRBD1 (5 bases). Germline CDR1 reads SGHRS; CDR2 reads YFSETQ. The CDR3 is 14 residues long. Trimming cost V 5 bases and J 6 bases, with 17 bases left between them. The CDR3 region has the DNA TGCGCCAGCAGGAGGGGTACGCAGGCGTCTGAAGCTTTCTTT. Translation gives CASRRGTQASEAFF.

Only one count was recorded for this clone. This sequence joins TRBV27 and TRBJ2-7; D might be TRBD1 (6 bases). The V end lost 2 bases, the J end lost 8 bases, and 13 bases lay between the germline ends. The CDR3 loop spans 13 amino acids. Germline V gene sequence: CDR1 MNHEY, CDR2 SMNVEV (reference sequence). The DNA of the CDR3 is TGTGCCAGCAGTTTAAAACAGGGCGCCAAGCAGTACTTC. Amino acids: CASSLKQGAKQYF.

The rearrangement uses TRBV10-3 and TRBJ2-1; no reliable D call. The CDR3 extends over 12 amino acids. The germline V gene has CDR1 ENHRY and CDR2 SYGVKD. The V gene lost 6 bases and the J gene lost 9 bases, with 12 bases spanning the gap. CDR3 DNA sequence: TGTGCCATCAGCCTAGGCCGCGGTGAGCAGTTCTTC. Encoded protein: CAISLGRGEQFF.

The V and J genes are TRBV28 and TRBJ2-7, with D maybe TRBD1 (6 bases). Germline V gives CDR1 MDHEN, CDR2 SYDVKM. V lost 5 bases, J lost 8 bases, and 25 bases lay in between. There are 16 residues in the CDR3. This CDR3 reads CASSPHSRLQGSQQYF. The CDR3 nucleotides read TGTGCCAGCAGTCCTCACTCTCGTCTACAGGGAAGTCAGCAGTACTTC.

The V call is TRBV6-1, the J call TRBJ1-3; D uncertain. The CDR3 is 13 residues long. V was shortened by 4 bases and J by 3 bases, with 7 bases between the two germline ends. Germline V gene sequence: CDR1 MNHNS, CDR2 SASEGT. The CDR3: CASSGAGGNTIYF. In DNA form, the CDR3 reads TGTGCCAGCAGTGGTGCTGGTGGAAACACCATATATTTT.

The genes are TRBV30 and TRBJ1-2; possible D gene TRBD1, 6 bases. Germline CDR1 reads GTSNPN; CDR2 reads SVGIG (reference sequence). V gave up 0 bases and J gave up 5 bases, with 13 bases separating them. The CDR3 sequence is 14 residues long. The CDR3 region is CAWSVLRGAYGYTF. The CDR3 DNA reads TGTGCCTGGAGTGTACTGAGGGGGGCTTATGGCTACACCTTC. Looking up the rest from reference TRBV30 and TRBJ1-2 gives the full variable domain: SQTIHQWPATLVQPVGSPLSLECTVEGTSNPNLYWYRQAAGRGLQLLFYSVGIGQISSEVPQNLSASRPQDRQFILSSKKLLLSDSGFYLCAWSVLRGAYGYTFGSGTRLTVV.

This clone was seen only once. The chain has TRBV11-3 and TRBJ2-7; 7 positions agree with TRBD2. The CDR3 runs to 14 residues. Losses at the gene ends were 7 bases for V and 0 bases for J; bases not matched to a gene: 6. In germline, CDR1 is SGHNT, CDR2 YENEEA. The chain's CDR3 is CASKGLVNSYEQYF. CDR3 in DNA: TGTGCCAGCAAAGGACTAGTAAACTCCTACGAGCAGTACTTC.

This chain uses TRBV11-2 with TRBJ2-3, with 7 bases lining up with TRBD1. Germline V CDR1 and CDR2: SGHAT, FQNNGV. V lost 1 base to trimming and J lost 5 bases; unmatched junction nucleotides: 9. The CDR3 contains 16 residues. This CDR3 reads CASSLVQGRGLDTQYF. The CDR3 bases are TGTGCCAGCAGCTTAGTACAGGGGCGCGGGTTAGATACGCAGTATTTT.

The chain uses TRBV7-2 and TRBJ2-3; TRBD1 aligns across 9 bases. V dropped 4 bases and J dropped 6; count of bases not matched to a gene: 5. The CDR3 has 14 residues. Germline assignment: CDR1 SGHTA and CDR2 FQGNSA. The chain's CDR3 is CASSWTGVGDTQYF. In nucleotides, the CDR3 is TGTGCCAGCAGCTGGACAGGGGTTGGGGATACGCAGTATTTT.

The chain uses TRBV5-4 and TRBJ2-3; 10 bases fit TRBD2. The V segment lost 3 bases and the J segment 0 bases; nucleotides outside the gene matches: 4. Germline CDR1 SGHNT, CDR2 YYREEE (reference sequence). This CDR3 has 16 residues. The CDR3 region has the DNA TGTGCCAGCAGCTCGGAGGGACTAGCGAGCACAGATACGCAGTATTTT. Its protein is CASSSEGLASTDTQYF.

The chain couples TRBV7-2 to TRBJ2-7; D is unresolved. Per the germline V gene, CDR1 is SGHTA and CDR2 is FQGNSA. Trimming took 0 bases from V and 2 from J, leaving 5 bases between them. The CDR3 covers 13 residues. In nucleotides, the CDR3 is TGTGCCAGCAGCTTAGCCCCCACCTACGAGCAGTACTTC. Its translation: CASSLAPTYEQYF.